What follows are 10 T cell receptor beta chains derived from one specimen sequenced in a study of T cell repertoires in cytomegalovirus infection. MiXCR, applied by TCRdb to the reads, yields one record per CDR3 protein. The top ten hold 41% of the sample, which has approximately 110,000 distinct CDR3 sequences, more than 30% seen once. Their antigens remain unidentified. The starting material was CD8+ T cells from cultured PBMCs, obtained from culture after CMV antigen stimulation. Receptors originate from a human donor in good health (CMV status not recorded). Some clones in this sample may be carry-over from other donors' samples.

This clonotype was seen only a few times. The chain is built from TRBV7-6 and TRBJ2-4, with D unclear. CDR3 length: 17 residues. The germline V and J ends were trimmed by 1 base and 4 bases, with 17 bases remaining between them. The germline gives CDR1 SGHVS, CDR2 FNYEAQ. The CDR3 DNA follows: TGTGCCAGCAGCTTAGTCGATACCGCAACTGATAAAAACATTCAGTACTTC. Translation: CASSLVDTATDKNIQYF.

Here the CDR3 reads CASSVGLVVNEQFF. For the CDR3, the DNA is TGTGCCAGCAGCGTAGGTCTAGTAGTTAATGAGCAGTTCTTC. The rearrangement uses TRBV9 and TRBJ2-1; D gene unclear. V lost 0 bases to trimming and J lost 7 bases, with 11 bases between them. The CDR3 has 14 amino acids. Germline values: CDR1 SGDLS, CDR2 YYNGEE.

The CDR3 spells CASSLVGHPGTDTQYF. The CDR3 nucleotides read TGCGCCAGCAGCTTGGTGGGACACCCTGGCACAGATACGCAGTATTTT. The rearrangement links TRBV5-1 to TRBJ2-3; possible D gene TRBD1, 6 bases. Looked up from germline, CDR1 is SGHRS and CDR2 is YFSETQ. Trimming left V 0 bases short and J 1 base short, with 12 bases between. This CDR3 has 16 residues.

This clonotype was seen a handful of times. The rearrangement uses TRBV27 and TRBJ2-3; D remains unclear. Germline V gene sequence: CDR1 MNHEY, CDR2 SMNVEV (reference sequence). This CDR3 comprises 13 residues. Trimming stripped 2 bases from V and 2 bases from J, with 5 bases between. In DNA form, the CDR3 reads TGTGCCAGCAGTTTAGGCTTCACAGATACGCAGTATTTT. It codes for CASSLGFTDTQYF.

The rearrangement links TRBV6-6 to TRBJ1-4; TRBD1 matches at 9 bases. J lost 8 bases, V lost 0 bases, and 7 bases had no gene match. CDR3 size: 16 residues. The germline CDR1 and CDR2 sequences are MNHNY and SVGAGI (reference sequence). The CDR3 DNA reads TGTGCCAGCAGTTACTCGATCGGGACAGGGATGGAAAAACTGTTTTTT. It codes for CASSYSIGTGMEKLFF.

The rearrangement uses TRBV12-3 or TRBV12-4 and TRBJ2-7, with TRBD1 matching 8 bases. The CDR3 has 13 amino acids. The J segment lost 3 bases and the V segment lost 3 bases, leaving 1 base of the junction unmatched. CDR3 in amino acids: CASSFTGGYEQYF. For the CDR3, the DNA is TGTGCCAGCAGTTTTACAGGGGGCTACGAGCAGTACTTC.

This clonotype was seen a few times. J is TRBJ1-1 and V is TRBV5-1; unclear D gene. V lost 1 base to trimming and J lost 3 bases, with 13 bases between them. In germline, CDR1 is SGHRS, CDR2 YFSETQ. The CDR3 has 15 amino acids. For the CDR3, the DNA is TGCGCCAGCAGCTTGAAGGCGGGGATCTACACTGAAGCTTTCTTT. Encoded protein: CASSLKAGIYTEAFF.

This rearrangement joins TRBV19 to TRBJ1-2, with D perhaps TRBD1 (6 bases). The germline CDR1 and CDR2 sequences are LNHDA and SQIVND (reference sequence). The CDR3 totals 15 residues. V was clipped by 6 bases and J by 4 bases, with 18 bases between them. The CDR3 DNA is TGTGCCAGTAGCCCAAAACAGGGATCCGCCTATGGCTACACCTTC. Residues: CASSPKQGSAYGYTF. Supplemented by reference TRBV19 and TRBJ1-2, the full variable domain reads DGGITQSPKYLFRKEGQNVTLSCEQNLNHDAMYWYRQDPGQGLRLIYYSQIVNDFQKGDIAEGYSVSREKKESFPLTVTSAQKNPTAFYLCASSPKQGSAYGYTFGSGTRLTVV.

CDR3 coding DNA: TGTGCCAGCAGCTTGTGGGACAGGGGCCGCTACAATGAGCAGTTCTTC. Translation: CASSLWDRGRYNEQFF. The rearrangement joins TRBV5-4 to TRBJ2-1; 10 bases map to TRBD1. The J segment lost 3 bases and the V segment lost 1 base, leaving 4 bases of the junction unmatched. Germline lookup yields CDR1 SGHNT and CDR2 YYREEE (reference sequence). The length of the CDR3 is 16 residues. Supplemented by reference TRBV5-4 and TRBJ2-1, the full variable domain reads ETGVTQSPTHLIKTRGQQVTLRCSSQSGHNTVSWYQQALGQGPQFIFQYYREEENGRGNFPPRFSGLQFPNYSSELNVNALELDDSALYLCASSLWDRGRYNEQFFGPGTRLTVL.

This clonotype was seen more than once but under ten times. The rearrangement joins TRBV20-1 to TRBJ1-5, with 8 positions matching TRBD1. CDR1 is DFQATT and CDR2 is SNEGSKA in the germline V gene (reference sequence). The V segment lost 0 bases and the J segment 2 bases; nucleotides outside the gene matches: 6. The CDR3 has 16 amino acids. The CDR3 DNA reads TGCAGTGCTAGAGATGGAGGACAGGGTGGCAATCAGCCCCAGCATTTT. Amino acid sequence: CSARDGGQGGNQPQHF.